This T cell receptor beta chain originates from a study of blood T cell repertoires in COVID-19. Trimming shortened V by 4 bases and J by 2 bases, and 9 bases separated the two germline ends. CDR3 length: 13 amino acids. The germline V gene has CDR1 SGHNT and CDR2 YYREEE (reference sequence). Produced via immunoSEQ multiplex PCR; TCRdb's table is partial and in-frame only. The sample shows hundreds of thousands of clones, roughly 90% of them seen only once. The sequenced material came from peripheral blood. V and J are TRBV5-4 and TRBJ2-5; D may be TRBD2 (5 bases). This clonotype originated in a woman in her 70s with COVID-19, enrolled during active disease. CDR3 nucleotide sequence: TGTGCCAGCAGCCGGACTCTACAAGAGACCCAGTACTTC. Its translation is CASSRTLQETQYF. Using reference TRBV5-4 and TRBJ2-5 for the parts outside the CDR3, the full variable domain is ETGVTQSPTHLIKTRGQQVTLRCSSQSGHNTVSWYQQALGQGPQFIFQYYREEENGRGNFPPRFSGLQFPNYSSELNVNALELDDSALYLCASSRTLQETQYFGPGTRLLVL.